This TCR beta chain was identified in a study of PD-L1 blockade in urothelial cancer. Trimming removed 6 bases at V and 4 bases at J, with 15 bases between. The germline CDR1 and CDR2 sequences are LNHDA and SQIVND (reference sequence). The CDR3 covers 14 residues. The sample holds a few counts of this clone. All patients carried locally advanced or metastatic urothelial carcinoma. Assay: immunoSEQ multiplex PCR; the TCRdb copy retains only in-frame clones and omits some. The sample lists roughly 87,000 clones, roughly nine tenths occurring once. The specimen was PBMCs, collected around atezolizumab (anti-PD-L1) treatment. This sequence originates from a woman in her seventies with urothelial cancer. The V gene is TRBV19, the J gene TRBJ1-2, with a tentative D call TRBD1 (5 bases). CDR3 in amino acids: CASSVIQEGYGYTF. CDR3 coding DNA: TGTGCCAGTAGCGTTATACAGGAGGGCTATGGCTACACCTTC. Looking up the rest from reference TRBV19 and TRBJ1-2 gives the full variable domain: DGGITQSPKYLFRKEGQNVTLSCEQNLNHDAMYWYRQDPGQGLRLIYYSQIVNDFQKGDIAEGYSVSREKKESFPLTVTSAQKNPTAFYLCASSVIQEGYGYTFGSGTRLTVV.